The source of this T cell receptor (beta chain) is a study of blood T cells in healthy people across ages. Notes on the study in general: Naive T cell percentage strongly correlated with TCR beta diversity. Age showed a roughly linear inverse relationship with TCR beta diversity per million T cells.

With respect to this clonotype: What it binds is not known.

A J-beta primer mix and a sample-barcoded 5' primer were used in a second PCR of roughly 6 to 11 cycles. TCRdb re-called the 5' RACE reads through MiXCR, storing one row per CDR3 protein. Counted here are more than 1.4 million distinct CDR3 sequences, around 42% occurring once; the ten biggest clones make up roughly 8.2%. The CDR3 loop spans 14 amino acids. Trimming removed 5 bases from V and 3 bases from J, with 15 bases in between. The V gene's germline CDR1 is SQVTM and CDR2 ANQGSEA. The receptor's source is a woman aged 18 to 35 in good health. This chain connects TRBV29-1 to TRBJ2-3; tentative D call: TRBD2 (6 bases). Specimen: blood. CDR3 sequence reads: CSVQGGTRTDTQYF. CDR3 nucleotide sequence: TGCAGCGTTCAAGGAGGGACCAGGACAGATACGCAGTATTTT.